The 19 T cell receptor beta chains presented below share a single source sample, sequenced in a study of blood T cells in healthy people across ages. Alongside a J-beta primer mix, a sample-barcoded 5' primer served in a second PCR lasting about 7 to 12 cycles. TCRdb used MiXCR to reprocess the 5' RACE reads, holding one entry per CDR3 protein. The sample consists of roughly 860,000 distinct CDR3 sequences, approximately 59% of them appearing once. Sample: blood. The origin of the receptors is a man aged 25-45 years in good health.

V gene TRBV12-3 or TRBV12-4 combines with J gene TRBJ1-2; the match to TRBD1 covers 7 bases. There are 16 residues in the CDR3. The V and J ends lost 7 bases and 6 bases, in that order; junction bases with no gene match: 17. The CDR3 DNA reads as TGTGCCAGCACCTATCTAGTGACAGGGATAAACGATGGCTACACCTTC. It translates to CASTYLVTGINDGYTF.

Only one count was recorded for this clonotype. This chain joins TRBV6-5 and TRBJ1-6; 8 bases align to TRBD1. V lost 4 bases and J lost 8; bases outside the gene matches: 10. There are 16 residues in the CDR3. Per germline, CDR1 MNHEY and CDR2 SVGAGI. The CDR3 DNA follows: TGTGCCAGCAGTTCGGGCGGGACAGGTTTTGATTCACCCCTCCACTTT. As protein: CASSSGGTGFDSPLHF.

This chain joins TRBV7-2 and TRBJ1-4, with 7 nucleotides matching TRBD1. Per the germline V gene, CDR1 is SGHTA and CDR2 is FQGNSA. V dropped 5 bases and J dropped 6; count of bases not matched to a gene: 9. The CDR3 contains 15 residues. CDR3 sequence reads: CASSPGTAIYEKLFF. DNA of the CDR3: TGTGCCAGCAGCCCCGGGACAGCCATCTATGAAAAACTGTTTTTT.

The chain employs TRBV12-3 or TRBV12-4 and TRBJ1-1; 7 bases are shared with TRBD1. The ends lost 5 bases at V and 4 bases at J; junction bases unmatched: 10. There are 15 residues in the CDR3. CDR3 amino acids: CASSGTGTVPTEAFF. In DNA, the CDR3 is TGTGCCAGCAGTGGAACGGGGACAGTTCCCACTGAAGCTTTCTTT.

The chain recombines TRBV4-2 with TRBJ2-1, with D perhaps TRBD2 (6 bases). Germline V CDR1 and CDR2: LGHNA, YNFKEQ. This CDR3 has 19 amino acids. V lost 1 base and J 9 bases, leaving 28 bases between the germline ends. This CDR3 reads CASSQVLPWSAGYDTEQFF. CDR3 nucleotide sequence: TGTGCCAGCAGCCAAGTCCTCCCCTGGTCCGCGGGGTATGACACTGAGCAGTTCTTC.

The chain recombines TRBV15 with TRBJ2-5, with 7 bases fitting TRBD2. CDR3 length: 16 residues. Germline values: CDR1 LNHNV, CDR2 YYDKDF (reference sequence). Germline trimming cut 3 bases from V and 1 base from J; bases unmatched to any gene: 8. The CDR3: CATSRDERGVQETQYF. The CDR3 nucleotides read TGTGCCACCAGCAGGGACGAACGGGGGGTCCAAGAGACCCAGTACTTC.

CDR3 loop: CASSQDASGGVYQETQYF. CDR3 nucleotides: TGCGCCAGCAGCCAAGACGCTAGCGGGGGGGTGTACCAAGAGACCCAGTACTTC. The V and J genes are TRBV4-3 and TRBJ2-5; 12 bases are shared with TRBD2. This CDR3 spans 18 amino acids. V was pared by 0 bases and J by 0 bases, with 5 bases of the junction left unmatched. The germline gives CDR1 LGHNA, CDR2 YSLEER.

The chain employs TRBV6-2 or TRBV6-3 and TRBJ1-1; 7 bases agree with TRBD1. Germline assignment: CDR1 MNHEY and CDR2 SVGEGT. There are 13 residues in the CDR3. V lost 8 bases and J lost 4; bases outside the gene matches: 7. CDR3 in amino acids: CASGTGVGTEAFF. The CDR3 bases are TGTGCCAGCGGTACAGGGGTTGGCACTGAAGCTTTCTTT.

The gene calls are TRBV27 and TRBJ2-1; 7 bases fit TRBD1. The ends lost 2 bases at V and 2 bases at J; junction bases unmatched: 6. This CDR3 contains 16 residues. Germline V gene sequence: CDR1 MNHEY, CDR2 SMNVEV (reference sequence). The CDR3 loop is CASSLRRQGPYNEQFF. CDR3 DNA sequence: TGTGCCAGCAGTTTACGGAGACAGGGCCCCTACAATGAGCAGTTCTTC.

The J gene is TRBJ2-5, the V gene TRBV6-5; TRBD2 might be the D (6 bases). The CDR3 totals 15 residues. V lost 4 bases to trimming and J lost 11 bases, with 23 bases between them. Germline CDR1 MNHEY, CDR2 SVGAGI. CDR3 coding DNA: TGTGCCAGCAGTTCGGAGTCACGGGGGAGCGATGAGCAGTACTTC. This translates into CASSSESRGSDEQYF.

The CDR3, as DNA: TGTGCCAGCAGTACCCAGACTAGCGGTATCCCACTTACGCAGTATTTT. Translation: CASSTQTSGIPLTQYF. This chain links TRBV27 with TRBJ2-3, with 9 bases identical to TRBD2. CDR1 MNHEY and CDR2 SMNVEV come from the germline V gene (reference sequence). The CDR3 contains 16 residues. V lost 5 bases, J lost 8 bases, and 14 bases stayed unmatched.

This chain connects TRBV5-1 to TRBJ1-1, with 7 bases identical to TRBD1. This CDR3 region has 14 residues. Unmatched junction bases numbered 3, after V lost 4 bases and J lost 0 bases. CDR1 is SGHRS, CDR2 YFSETQ, per germline. This CDR3 reads CASSRDSMNTEAFF. The DNA for the CDR3 is TGCGCCAGCAGCCGGGACAGCATGAACACTGAAGCTTTCTTT. Using reference TRBV5-1 and TRBJ1-1 for the parts outside the CDR3, the full variable domain is KAGVTQTPRYLIKTRGQQVTLSCSPISGHRSVSWYQQTPGQGLQFLFEYFSETQRNKGNFPGRFSGRQFSNSRSEMNVSTLELGDSALYLCASSRDSMNTEAFFGQGTRLTVV.

The V gene is TRBV4-3, the J gene TRBJ2-7; 9 bases line up with TRBD1. V trimming: 6 bases; J trimming: 6 bases; junction bases outside the gene matches: 9. The CDR3 length is 14 residues. Germline V gene data show CDR1 as LGHNA and CDR2 as YSLEER. The CDR3 is CASRLPGQGAEQYF. The CDR3 DNA is TGCGCCAGCAGACTCCCGGGACAGGGCGCCGAGCAGTACTTC.

The rearrangement joins TRBV20-1 to TRBJ2-1; TRBD2 aligns across 8 bases. The end of the DNA fits TRBJ2-7 better, so the J call may be wrong. The CDR3 has 13 amino acids. Germline assignment: CDR1 DFQATT and CDR2 SNEGSKA (reference sequence). The CDR3 bases are TGCAGTGCTATCGGGGGGGGGTTATACGAGCAGTACTTC. Residues: CSAIGGGLYEQYF.

The chain carries TRBV7-2 and TRBJ2-7; D is unresolved. V was shortened by 1 base and J by 3 bases, with 4 bases between the two germline ends. The germline gives CDR1 SGHTA, CDR2 FQGNSA. The CDR3 is 12 residues long. CDR3: CTSSLDHYEQYF. The CDR3 nucleotides are TGTACCAGCAGCTTAGACCACTACGAGCAGTACTTC.

This clonotype has ten or more counts. CDR3 amino acids: CSVKTGGGYEQYF. The CDR3, as DNA: TGCAGCGTGAAGACAGGGGGCGGTTACGAGCAGTACTTC. The J gene is TRBJ2-7, the V gene TRBV29-1; 10 bases match TRBD1. The CDR3 extends over 13 amino acids. V lost 6 bases to trimming and J lost 4 bases; unmatched junction nucleotides: 6. Germline CDR1 SQVTM, CDR2 ANQGSEA.

About this clonotype: At one end, the junction sequence differs from germline, possibly due to a read error. The chain carries TRBV20-1 and TRBJ2-6; maybe TRBD1 (5 bases). Germline V CDR1 and CDR2: DFQATT, SNEGSKA (reference sequence). The CDR3 spans 15 residues. The CDR3 spells CSASPDSSGANVMTF. The CDR3, as DNA: TGCAGTGCTAGCCCTGACAGCTCTGGGGCCAACGTCATGACTTTC.

The J gene is TRBJ2-4, the V gene TRBV27; D is unclear. CDR1 is MNHEY, CDR2 SMNVEV, per germline (reference sequence). There are 16 residues in the CDR3. The V and J ends lost 2 bases and 0 bases respectively, with 11 bases between them. The CDR3 is CASSLTFDLAKNIQYF. CDR3 nucleotides: TGTGCCAGCAGTTTAACTTTCGACCTAGCCAAAAACATTCAGTACTTC.

This clonotype has a single count. V gene TRBV7-9 combines with J gene TRBJ1-1, with D perhaps matching TRBD1 (6 bases). The V gene lost 2 bases and the J gene lost 3 bases, with 13 bases spanning the gap. The V gene's germline CDR1 is SEHNR and CDR2 FQNEAQ (reference sequence). The CDR3 runs to 15 residues. The CDR3: CASSLLRGPHTEAFF. The CDR3, as DNA: TGTGCCAGCAGCTTACTACGGGGGCCGCACACTGAAGCTTTCTTT.